Given below is one T cell receptor (beta chain) in context. This sample is drawn from a study of blood T cell repertoires in COVID-19. The overall study: Samples came from the United States, Italy and Spain, spanning acute and convalescent COVID-19. PBMCs, B-cell-depleted T cells, or T cells were the source of the cDNA or gDNA that made up the material.

Original handling: Amplification of reference gene primers provided the estimated nucleated cell counts. Produced via immunoSEQ multiplex PCR; TCRdb's table is partial and in-frame only. The DNA gave D and trimming, while V, J and clone size come from that table. This sample carries approximately 270,000 clones, approximately 85% of them seen once, and the ten largest clones take about 10%. The CDR3 spans 11 residues. Trimming took 5 bases from V and 16 from J, leaving 12 bases between them. Looked up from germline, CDR1 is SEHNR and CDR2 is FQNEAQ (reference sequence). This clonotype originated in a woman in her sixties or seventies with acute or convalescent COVID-19. Sequences were obtained from peripheral blood. The rearrangement uses TRBV7-9 and TRBJ1-6, with a weak D call TRBD1 (6 bases). CDR3: CASSEGGTLHF. The CDR3 DNA reads TGTGCCAGCAGCGAAGGGGGAACTCTCCACTTT. The full variable domain, its missing parts supplied by reference TRBV7-9 and TRBJ1-6, is DTGVSQNPRHKITKRGQNVTFRCDPISEHNRLYWYRQTLGQGPEFLTYFQNEAQLEKSRLLSDRFSAERPKGSFSTLEIQRTEQGDSAMYLCASSEGGTLHFGNGTRLTVT.